The 20 T cell receptor beta chains given below trace back to one sample, sequenced in a study of T cells in tuberculosis. Data came from immunoSEQ multiplex PCR; TCRdb stores just in-frame clones and leaves some out. Of tens of thousands of clones listed, just over 90% are singletons. Material for sequencing was PBMCs. The receptors originated from a donor aged 10 to 29 with latent tuberculosis or without tuberculosis infection. Some clones in this sample may be carry-over from other donors' samples.

This clone was seen a single time. The chain carries TRBV7-6 and TRBJ2-6; the D gene is possibly TRBD2 (5 bases). The V and J ends lost 0 bases and 0 bases respectively, with 9 bases between them. CDR1 and CDR2 (germline): SGHVS, FNYEAQ. The CDR3 loop spans 17 amino acids. The CDR3 sequence: CASSLARDFSGANVLTF. The CDR3 DNA reads as TGTGCCAGCAGCTTAGCCCGGGATTTCTCTGGGGCCAACGTCCTGACTTTC.

The chain uses TRBV7-9 and TRBJ2-2; D is perhaps TRBD1 (6 bases). The CDR3 length is 15 residues. The germline V gene encodes CDR1 SEHNR and CDR2 FQNEAQ (reference sequence). V was cut by 3 bases and J by 3 bases, with 11 bases left in between. In nucleotides, the CDR3 is TGTGCCAGCAGCTTTTACAGGGCTGACACCGGGGAGCTGTTTTTT. Amino acid sequence: CASSFYRADTGELFF.

V usage is TRBV7-9 and J usage is TRBJ2-3; D gene ambiguous. Germline loops: CDR1 SEHNR, CDR2 FQNEAQ (reference sequence). Trimming removed 1 base from V and 4 bases from J, with 6 bases in between. This CDR3 has 13 residues. CDR3: CASSLVRADTQYF. CDR3 nucleotide sequence: TGTGCCAGCAGCTTAGTCCGGGCAGATACGCAGTATTTT. The complete variable domain, with remaining parts taken from reference TRBV7-9 and TRBJ2-3, reads DTGVSQNPRHKITKRGQNVTFRCDPISEHNRLYWYRQTLGQGPEFLTYFQNEAQLEKSRLLSDRFSAERPKGSFSTLEIQRTEQGDSAMYLCASSLVRADTQYFGPGTRLTVL.

The gene calls are TRBV7-9 and TRBJ1-5; TRBD1 matches 10 bases. This CDR3 has 17 amino acids. From germline, CDR1 is SEHNR and CDR2 FQNEAQ (reference sequence). V was pared by 3 bases and J by 5 bases, with 10 bases of the junction left unmatched. CDR3: CASSFAVGTGDYQPQHF. The CDR3 DNA follows: TGTGCCAGCAGCTTCGCGGTAGGGACAGGGGACTATCAGCCCCAGCATTTT.

This chain joins TRBV30 and TRBJ1-5; TRBD1 agrees at 7 bases. Per the germline V gene, CDR1 is GTSNPN and CDR2 is SVGIG (reference sequence). Trimming removed 4 bases from V and 4 bases from J; junction bases left unmatched: 7. CDR3 size: 14 residues. The chain's CDR3 is CAWTEDRLNQPQHF. The CDR3 coding sequence is TGTGCCTGGACCGAGGACAGGCTTAATCAGCCCCAGCATTTT. Drawing the rest from reference TRBV30 and TRBJ1-5, the complete variable domain is SQTIHQWPATLVQPVGSPLSLECTVEGTSNPNLYWYRQAAGRGLQLLFYSVGIGQISSEVPQNLSASRPQDRQFILSSKKLLLSDSGFYLCAWTEDRLNQPQHFGDGTRLSIL.

J is TRBJ2-2 and V is TRBV11-2, with TRBD2 identical over 9 bases. V dropped 3 bases and J dropped 6; count of bases not matched to a gene: 5. This CDR3 has 15 amino acids. Germline lookup yields CDR1 SGHAT and CDR2 FQNNGV. CDR3: CASSFGTSRSGELFF. CDR3 DNA: TGTGCCAGCAGCTTTGGGACTAGCCGCTCCGGGGAGCTGTTTTTT.

This rearrangement joins TRBV6-6 to TRBJ1-2, with 7 bases fitting TRBD1. Germline lookup yields CDR1 MNHNY and CDR2 SVGAGI (reference sequence). This CDR3 contains 15 residues. V lost 6 bases, J lost 6 bases, and 13 bases stayed unmatched. The CDR3 spells CASSLPGDRFDGYTF. Written as DNA, the CDR3 is TGTGCCAGCAGCCTACCCGGGGACAGATTTGATGGCTACACCTTC.

The rearrangement links TRBV10-3 to TRBJ1-2; a possible D gene is TRBD1 (5 bases). Germline V gene sequence: CDR1 ENHRY, CDR2 SYGVKD. The length of the CDR3 is 15 residues. V gave up 3 bases and J gave up 5 bases, with 16 bases separating them. For the CDR3, the DNA is TGTGCCATCAGTGATCCCGGGGGGGATACTTATGGCTACACCTTC. As protein: CAISDPGGDTYGYTF.

The count of this clone is one. The V gene is TRBV18, the J gene TRBJ1-1; the D gene is possibly TRBD1 (5 bases). V was trimmed by 6 bases and J by 7 bases, leaving 9 bases between them. This CDR3 is 11 amino acids long. Per germline, CDR1 KGHSH and CDR2 LQKENI. The CDR3 DNA follows: TGTGCCAGCTCCCGGAGGGGTGAAGCTTTCTTT. It is translated as CASSRRGEAFF.

The V gene is TRBV7-8, the J gene TRBJ1-1, with 8 nucleotides matching TRBD1. Trimming removed 1 base from V and 3 bases from J; junction bases left unmatched: 7. This CDR3 region has 16 residues. Germline V gives CDR1 SGHVS, CDR2 FQNEAQ. CDR3 region: CASSLVQGARDTEAFF. The DNA for the CDR3 is TGTGCCAGCAGCTTAGTCCAGGGGGCGCGCGACACTGAAGCTTTCTTT. The variable domain in full, completed from reference TRBV7-8 and TRBJ1-1, reads GAGVSQSPRYKVAKRGQDVALRCDPISGHVSLFWYQQALGQGPEFLTYFQNEAQLDKSGLPSDRFFAERPEGSVSTLKIQRTQQEDSAVYLCASSLVQGARDTEAFFGQGTRLTVV.

This clone showed up just once. The rearrangement links TRBV5-6 to TRBJ2-3, with TRBD1 as a possible D gene (5 bases). Germline V gene data show CDR1 as SGHDT and CDR2 as YYEEEE. This CDR3 has 16 amino acids. V dropped 0 bases and J dropped 2 bases, with 13 bases sitting between them. The CDR3 DNA reads TGTGCCAGCAGCTTGGGTACAGGTCTAACCACAGATACGCAGTATTTT. Amino acid sequence: CASSLGTGLTTDTQYF. Variable domain in full (rest from reference TRBV5-6 and TRBJ2-3): DAGVTQSPTHLIKTRGQQVTLRCSPKSGHDTVSWYQQALGQGPQFIFQYYEEEERQRGNFPDRFSGHQFPNYSSELNVNALLLGDSALYLCASSLGTGLTTDTQYFGPGTRLTVL.

This rearrangement joins TRBV7-6 to TRBJ2-7, with TRBD2 matching over 14 bases. This CDR3 has 21 amino acids. V shed 5 bases, J shed 3 bases, and the junction held 21 bases outside the gene matches. The germline gives CDR1 SGHVS, CDR2 FNYEAQ. In DNA, the CDR3 is TGTGCCAGCAGCGTCAGGACTAGCGGGAGGATATCCCCCATATTAAGCTACGAGCAGTACTTC. Its protein product is CASSVRTSGRISPILSYEQYF.

This chain uses TRBV13 with TRBJ2-7; 11 positions match TRBD2. The CDR3 length is 17 residues. Germline assignment: CDR1 PRHDT and CDR2 FYEKMQ (reference sequence). J gave up 1 base and V 5 bases, and 10 bases lay outside the gene matches. DNA for the CDR3: TGTGCCAGCAGCCGCGGGACTAGCGGACCTTTTTCCTACGAGCAGTACTTC. Its protein product is CASSRGTSGPFSYEQYF.

V is TRBV27 and J is TRBJ2-3, with D unresolved. This CDR3 spans 15 amino acids. Germline V gene data show CDR1 as MNHEY and CDR2 as SMNVEV (reference sequence). V lost 2 bases and J lost 0, with 9 bases in between. The CDR3 coding sequence is TGTGCCAGCAGTTTAGTGGTCGCGAGCACAGATACGCAGTATTTT. This sequence encodes CASSLVVASTDTQYF.

The genes are TRBV4-3 and TRBJ2-5; 12 nucleotides agree with TRBD2. Germline V gene data show CDR1 as LGHNA and CDR2 as YSLEER. V shed 0 bases and J 1 base; nucleotides not matched to a gene: 3. The length of the CDR3 is 17 residues. CDR3 sequence reads: CASSQEVGLAGQETQYF. The CDR3 coding sequence is TGCGCCAGCAGCCAAGAGGTGGGACTAGCGGGCCAAGAGACCCAGTACTTC.

This clone has only one observation. The V call is TRBV6-5, the J call TRBJ2-2, with 9 bases that match TRBD1. Germline V CDR1 and CDR2: MNHEY, SVGAGI. CDR3 length: 15 residues. Unmatched junction bases numbered 9, after V lost 7 bases and J lost 6 bases. The CDR3 reads CASNLGTGYPGELFF. The CDR3 nucleotides read TGTGCCAGCAACCTCGGGACAGGGTATCCCGGGGAGCTGTTTTTT.

The chain has TRBV4-1 and TRBJ2-1; D is uncertain. Per the germline V gene, CDR1 is MGHRA and CDR2 is YSYEKL. V was clipped by 0 bases and J by 6 bases, with 6 bases between them. The CDR3 contains 13 residues. CDR3 nucleotide sequence: TGCGCCAGCAGCCAAGACAGCGTCAATGAGCAGTTCTTC. As protein: CASSQDSVNEQFF.

The rearrangement joins TRBV28 to TRBJ1-1; the match to TRBD1 covers 7 bases. This CDR3 is 17 amino acids long. The V segment lost 6 bases and the J segment 11 bases; nucleotides outside the gene matches: 24. Per the germline V gene, CDR1 is MDHEN and CDR2 is SYDVKM. The DNA of the CDR3 is TGTGCCAGCAGCCAGGGAGGTGTCGGGACAGTCACGCTTTGGGCTTTCTTT. Translated: CASSQGGVGTVTLWAFF.

This sequence joins TRBV15 and TRBJ1-3; 8 positions match TRBD1. There are 18 residues in the CDR3. Trimming took 1 base from V and 2 from J; bases not matched to a gene: 10. Germline CDR1 LNHNV, CDR2 YYDKDF (reference sequence). The CDR3 here is CATSRGGGQEQTGNTIYF. CDR3 nucleotides: TGTGCCACCAGCAGAGGAGGGGGACAGGAGCAGACTGGAAACACCATATATTTT.

V gene TRBV6-1 combines with J gene TRBJ1-1; TRBD1 aligns across 8 bases. V was clipped by 7 bases and J by 1 base; unmatched bases: 8. CDR1 MNHNS and CDR2 SASEGT come from the germline V gene. The CDR3 length is 15 residues. DNA of the CDR3: TGTGCCAGCACCCGAACAGGGGGTTCGAACACTGAAGCTTTCTTT. Translation: CASTRTGGSNTEAFF.